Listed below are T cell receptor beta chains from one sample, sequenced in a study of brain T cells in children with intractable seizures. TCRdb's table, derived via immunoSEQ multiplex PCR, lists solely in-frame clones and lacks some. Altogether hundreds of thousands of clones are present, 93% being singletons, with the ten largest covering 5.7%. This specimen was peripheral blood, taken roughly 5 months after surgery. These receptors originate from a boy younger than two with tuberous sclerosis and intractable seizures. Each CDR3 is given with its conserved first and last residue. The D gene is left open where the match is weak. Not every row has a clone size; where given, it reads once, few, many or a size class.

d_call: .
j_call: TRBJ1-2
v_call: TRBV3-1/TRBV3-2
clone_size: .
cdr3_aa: CASSLLSGNYGYTF
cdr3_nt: TGTGCCAGCAGCCTCCTGTCCGGTAACTATGGCTACACCTTC

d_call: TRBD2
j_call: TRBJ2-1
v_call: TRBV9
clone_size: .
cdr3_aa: CASSPGLAGASYNEQFF
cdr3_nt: TGTGCCAGCAGCCCCGGACTAGCGGGGGCCTCCTACAATGAGCAGTTCTTC

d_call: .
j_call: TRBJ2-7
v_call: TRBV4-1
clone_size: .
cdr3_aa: CASSQDRDTSYEQYF
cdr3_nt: TGCGCCAGCAGCCAAGATCGGGACACATCCTACGAGCAGTACTTC

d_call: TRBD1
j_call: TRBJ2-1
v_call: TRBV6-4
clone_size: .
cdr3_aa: CASSVDRGGNEQFF
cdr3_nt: TGTGCCAGCAGTGTTGACAGGGGCGGGAATGAGCAGTTCTTC

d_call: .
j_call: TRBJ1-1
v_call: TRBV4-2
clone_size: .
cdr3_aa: CASSQDRGHLNTEAFF
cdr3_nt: TGTGCCAGCAGCCAAGATCGAGGACATTTGAACACTGAAGCTTTCTTT

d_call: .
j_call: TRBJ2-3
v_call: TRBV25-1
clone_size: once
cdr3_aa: CASSELLARLDTQYF
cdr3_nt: TGTGCCAGCAGTGAATTGTTAGCGAGGTTGGATACGCAGTATTTT

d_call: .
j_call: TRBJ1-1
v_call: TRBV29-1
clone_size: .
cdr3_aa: CSVDKNTEAFF
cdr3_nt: TGCAGCGTTGACAAGAACACTGAAGCTTTCTTT

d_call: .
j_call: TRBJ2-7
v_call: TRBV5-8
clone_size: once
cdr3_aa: CASNYLRVSSSYEQYF
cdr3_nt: TGTGCCAGCAACTATCTTCGGGTCTCGAGCTCCTACGAGCAGTACTTC

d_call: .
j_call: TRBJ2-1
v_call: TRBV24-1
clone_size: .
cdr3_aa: CATSGYSSSYNEQFF
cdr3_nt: TGTGCCACCAGTGGTTACTCCAGCTCCTACAATGAGCAGTTCTTC

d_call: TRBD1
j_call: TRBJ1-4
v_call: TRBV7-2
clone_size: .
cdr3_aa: CASSPGTVGTEKLFF
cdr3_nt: TGTGCCAGCAGCCCCGGGACAGTAGGGACGGAAAAACTGTTTTTT

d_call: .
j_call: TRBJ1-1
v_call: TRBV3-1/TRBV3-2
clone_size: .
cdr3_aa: CASSQGRRGYSVNTEAFF
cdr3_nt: TGTGCCAGCAGCCAGGGTCGGAGGGGATACTCGGTGAACACTGAAGCTTTCTTT

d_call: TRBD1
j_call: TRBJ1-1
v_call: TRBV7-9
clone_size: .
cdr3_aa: CASSPQGTSGTEAFF
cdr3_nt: TGTGCCAGCAGCCCACAGGGGACCAGCGGGACTGAAGCTTTCTTT

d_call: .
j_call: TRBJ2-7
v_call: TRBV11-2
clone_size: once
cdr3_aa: CASSSLDQHYEQYF
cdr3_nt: TGTGCCAGCAGCTCCTTAGACCAGCACTACGAGCAGTACTTC

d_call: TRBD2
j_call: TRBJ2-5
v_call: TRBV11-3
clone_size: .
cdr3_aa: CASSLGGGSGRAAQETQYF
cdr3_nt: TGTGCCAGCAGCTTAGGAGGGGGTAGCGGGAGGGCCGCACAAGAGACCCAGTACTTC

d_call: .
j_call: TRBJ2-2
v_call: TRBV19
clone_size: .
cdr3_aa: CASSGQGDFGELFF
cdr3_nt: TGTGCCAGTAGTGGTCAGGGGGACTTCGGGGAGCTGTTTTTT

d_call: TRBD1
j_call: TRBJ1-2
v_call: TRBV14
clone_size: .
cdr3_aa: CASSSGQVYGYTF
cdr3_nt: TGTGCCAGCAGCTCGGGACAGGTCTATGGCTACACCTTC

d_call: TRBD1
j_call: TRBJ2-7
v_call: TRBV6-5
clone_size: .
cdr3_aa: CASSFRDSIYEQYF
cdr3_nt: TGTGCCAGCAGCTTCCGGGACAGTATCTACGAGCAGTACTTC

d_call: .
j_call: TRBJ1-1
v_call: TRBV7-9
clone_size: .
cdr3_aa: CASSLTLNTEAFF
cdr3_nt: TGTGCCAGCTCCCTTACATTGAACACTGAAGCTTTCTTT

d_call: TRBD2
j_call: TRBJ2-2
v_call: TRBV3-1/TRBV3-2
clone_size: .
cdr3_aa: CASSFGLAATGELFF
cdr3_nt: TGTGCCAGCAGTTTCGGACTAGCGGCCACCGGGGAGCTGTTTTTT

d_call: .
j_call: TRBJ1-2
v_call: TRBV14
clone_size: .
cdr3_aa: CANRTYRSGYGYTF
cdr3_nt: TGTGCCAACAGGACCTACAGATCCGGCTATGGCTACACCTTC

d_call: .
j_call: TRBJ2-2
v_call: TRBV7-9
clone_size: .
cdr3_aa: CASSLEHQRTGELFF
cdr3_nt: TGTGCCAGCAGCTTGGAGCACCAGCGAACCGGGGAGCTGTTTTTT

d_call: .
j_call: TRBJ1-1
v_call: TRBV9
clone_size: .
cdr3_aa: CASSVFGGTGMNTEAFF
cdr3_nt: TGTGCCAGCAGCGTATTCGGCGGGACCGGCATGAACACTGAAGCTTTCTTT

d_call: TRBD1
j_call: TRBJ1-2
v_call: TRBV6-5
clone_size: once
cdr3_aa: CASGQGIYSSYGYTF
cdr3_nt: TGTGCCAGCGGACAGGGTATCTACTCTAGCTATGGCTACACCTTC

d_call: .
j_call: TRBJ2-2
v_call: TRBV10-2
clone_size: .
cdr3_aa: CASSLRVPGELFF
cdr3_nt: TGCGCCAGCAGTCTCAGGGTACCCGGGGAGCTGTTTTTT

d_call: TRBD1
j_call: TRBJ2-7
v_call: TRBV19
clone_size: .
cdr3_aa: CASSTGTGYYEQYF
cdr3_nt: TGTGCCAGTAGCACCGGGACAGGGTACTACGAGCAGTACTTC

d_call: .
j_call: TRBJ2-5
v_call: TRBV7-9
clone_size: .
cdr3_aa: CASSLVRDQETQYF
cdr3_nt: TGTGCCAGCAGCTTAGTCAGGGACCAAGAGACCCAGTACTTC

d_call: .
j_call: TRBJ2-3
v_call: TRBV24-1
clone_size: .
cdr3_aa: CATSDPRLPGADTQYF
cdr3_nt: TGTGCCACCAGTGATCCCCGCCTGCCCGGAGCGGATACGCAGTATTTT

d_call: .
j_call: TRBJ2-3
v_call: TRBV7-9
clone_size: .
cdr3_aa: CASSPGQSSTDTQYF
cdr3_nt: TGTGCCAGCAGCCCGGGACAATCGAGCACAGATACGCAGTATTTT

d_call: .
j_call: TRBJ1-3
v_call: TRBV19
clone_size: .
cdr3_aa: CASSTTDGLLNF
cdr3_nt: TGTGCCAGTAGTACGACCGACGGGTTGTTGAACTTT

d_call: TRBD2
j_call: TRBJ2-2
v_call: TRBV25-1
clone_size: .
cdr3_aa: CASSSMPGLAGGIGELFF
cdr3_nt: TGTGCCAGCAGTTCTATGCCGGGACTAGCGGGGGGCATCGGGGAGCTGTTTTTT

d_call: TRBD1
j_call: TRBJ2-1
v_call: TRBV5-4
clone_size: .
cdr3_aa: CASSRAPGTGLHNEQFF
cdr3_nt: TGTGCCAGCAGTCGTGCTCCTGGGACAGGGTTACACAATGAGCAGTTCTTC

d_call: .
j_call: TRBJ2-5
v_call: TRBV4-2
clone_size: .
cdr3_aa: CASSQEGRGPETQYF
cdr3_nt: TGTGCCAGCAGCCAAGAGGGCCGGGGCCCAGAGACCCAGTACTTC

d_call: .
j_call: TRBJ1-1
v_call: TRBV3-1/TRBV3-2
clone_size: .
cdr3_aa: CASSTWTANTEAFF
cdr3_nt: TGTGCCAGCAGCACGTGGACAGCGAACACTGAAGCTTTCTTT

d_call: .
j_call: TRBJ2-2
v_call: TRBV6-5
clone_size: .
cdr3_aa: CASSYSEGAGELFF
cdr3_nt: TGTGCCAGCAGTTACTCGGAAGGAGCCGGGGAGCTGTTTTTT

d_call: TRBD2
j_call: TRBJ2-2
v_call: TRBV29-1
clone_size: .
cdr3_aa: CSARGALTGELFF
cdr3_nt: TGCAGCGCGCGGGGGGCCCTAACCGGGGAGCTGTTTTTT

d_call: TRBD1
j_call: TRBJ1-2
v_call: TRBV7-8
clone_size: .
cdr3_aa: CASSFYSGQGHPNDYTF
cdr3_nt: TGTGCCAGCAGCTTCTATAGTGGACAGGGGCACCCGAATGACTACACCTTC

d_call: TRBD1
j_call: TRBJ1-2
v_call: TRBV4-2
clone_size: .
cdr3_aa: CASSQDNRGYGYTF
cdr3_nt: TGTGCCAGCAGCCAAGATAACAGGGGGTATGGCTACACCTTC

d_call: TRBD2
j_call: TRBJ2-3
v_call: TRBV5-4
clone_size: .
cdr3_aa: CASSFGVREGDTQYF
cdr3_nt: TGTGCCAGCAGCTTCGGCGTGCGGGAGGGGGATACGCAGTATTTT

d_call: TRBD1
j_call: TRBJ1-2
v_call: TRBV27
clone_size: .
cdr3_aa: CASRYQTGGGYTF
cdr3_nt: TGTGCCAGCAGATATCAGACAGGGGGCGGCTACACCTTC

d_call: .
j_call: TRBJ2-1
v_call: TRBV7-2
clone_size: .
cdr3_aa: CASSLELFHEQFF
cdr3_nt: TGTGCCAGCAGCTTAGAGCTATTCCATGAGCAGTTCTTC

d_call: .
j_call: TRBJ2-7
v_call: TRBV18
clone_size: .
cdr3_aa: CASSPSAEGIYEQYF
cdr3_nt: TGTGCCAGCTCACCATCAGCCGAGGGGATTTACGAGCAGTACTTC

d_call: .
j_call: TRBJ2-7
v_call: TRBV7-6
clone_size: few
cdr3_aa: CASSLDPGGPYEQYF
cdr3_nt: TGTGCCAGCAGCTTAGACCCCGGGGGGCCCTACGAGCAGTACTTC